These T cell receptor beta chains were read from a single sample in a study of T cells after yellow fever vaccination. TCRdb analysed the 5' RACE reads with MiXCR anew, one entry per CDR3 protein. The table lists 450,000 to 600,000 distinct CDR3 sequences, less than 20% of them singletons. The specimen comprised PBMCs, sampled about 5 days after the first yellow fever vaccination. The receptor source for this set is a man aged 18 to 30 who received the YFV17D yellow fever vaccine. Both conserved end residues are part of each CDR3. A D gene is named only where the DNA matches it firmly. Clone size, where shown, is once, few, many, or a class for clones that have expanded.

V: TRBV5-1
D: TRBD1
J: TRBJ2-5
size: few
CDR3: CASSSNTGGKTQYF
DNA: TGCGCCAGCAGCTCCAACACAGGGGGGAAGACCCAGTACTTC

V: TRBV4-2
D: NA
J: TRBJ2-3
size: NA
CDR3: CASSQNIGVSTDTQYF
DNA: TGTGCCAGCAGCCAAAACATCGGAGTCAGCACAGATACGCAGTATTTT

V: TRBV4-3
D: NA
J: TRBJ1-5
size: NA
CDR3: CASSPDLPGPQPQHF
DNA: TGCGCCAGCAGCCCTGACCTCCCCGGTCCTCAGCCCCAGCATTTT

V: TRBV30
D: TRBD1
J: TRBJ2-7
size: NA
CDR3: CAWSGTGSKQYF
DNA: TGTGCCTGGAGTGGGACAGGGTCGAAGCAGTACTTC

V: TRBV6-6
D: NA
J: TRBJ1-2
size: NA
CDR3: CASSAQGGYGYTF
DNA: TGTGCCAGCAGTGCCCAGGGAGGCTATGGCTACACCTTC

V: TRBV12-5
D: TRBD1
J: TRBJ2-4
size: few
CDR3: CASGNGQGASLAKNIQYF
DNA: TGTGCTAGTGGCAATGGACAGGGGGCATCCTTGGCCAAAAACATTCAGTACTTC

V: TRBV7-9
D: NA
J: TRBJ1-6
size: NA
CDR3: CASSMDTLGSPLHF
DNA: TGTGCCAGCAGTATGGACACCCTCGGTTCACCCCTCCACTTT

V: TRBV5-5
D: TRBD1
J: TRBJ1-6
size: many
CDR3: CASSFGFDRVMNSPLHF
DNA: TGTGCCAGCAGCTTCGGATTCGACAGGGTGATGAATTCACCCCTCCACTTT

V: TRBV6-5
D: TRBD2
J: TRBJ2-1
size: once
CDR3: CASSYYSAGVNEQFF
DNA: TGTGCCAGCAGTTACTATTCGGCGGGGGTAAATGAGCAGTTCTTC

V: TRBV4-3
D: TRBD2
J: TRBJ2-5
size: NA
CDR3: CASSQAGSGGQETQYF
DNA: TGCGCCAGCAGCCAAGCGGGTAGCGGGGGGCAAGAGACCCAGTACTTC

V: TRBV5-6
D: NA
J: TRBJ1-1
size: few
CDR3: CASSLFQGGETTEAFF
DNA: TGTGCCAGCAGCTTGTTTCAGGGAGGGGAAACAACTGAAGCTTTCTTT

V: TRBV4-2
D: TRBD2
J: TRBJ2-3
size: few
CDR3: CASSRGGDDTQYF
DNA: TGTGCCAGCAGCCGTGGGGGGGATGATACGCAGTATTTT

V: TRBV4-1
D: TRBD2
J: TRBJ2-1
size: NA
CDR3: CASSQGAGDLEQFF
DNA: TGCGCCAGCAGCCAAGGAGCGGGGGACCTCGAGCAGTTCTTC

V: TRBV21-1
D: NA
J: TRBJ2-3
size: NA
CDR3: CASRQTSGVTDTQYF
DNA: TGTGCCAGCCGCCAAACTAGCGGGGTGACAGATACGCAGTATTTT

V: TRBV28
D: NA
J: TRBJ1-6
size: NA
CDR3: CASTAAGNSPLHF
DNA: TGTGCCAGCACCGCAGCGGGGAATTCACCCCTCCACTTT

V: TRBV7-6
D: NA
J: TRBJ2-3
size: NA
CDR3: CASTPGAGSTDTQYF
DNA: TGTGCCAGCACCCCGGGGGCGGGTAGCACAGATACGCAGTATTTT

V: TRBV5-1
D: TRBD1
J: TRBJ1-6
size: few
CDR3: CASSLTPHIATGPGSPLHF
DNA: TGCGCCAGCAGCTTGACTCCGCACATTGCGACAGGGCCGGGGTCACCCCTCCACTTT

V: TRBV12-3/TRBV12-4
D: NA
J: TRBJ2-2
size: NA
CDR3: CASSLETRNTGELFF
DNA: TGTGCCAGCAGTTTGGAGACTAGAAACACCGGGGAGCTGTTTTTT

V: TRBV5-4
D: NA
J: TRBJ1-2
size: few
CDR3: CASNLGGVGSNYGYTF
DNA: TGTGCCAGCAATCTAGGAGGGGTTGGGTCTAACTATGGCTACACCTTC

V: TRBV5-1
D: TRBD1
J: TRBJ1-5
size: few
CDR3: CASSATGNQPQHF
DNA: TGCGCCAGCAGCGCGACAGGGAATCAGCCCCAGCATTTT

V: TRBV10-3
D: NA
J: TRBJ1-1
size: NA
CDR3: CAISEFQTSNTEAFF
DNA: TGTGCCATCAGTGAATTCCAGACATCAAACACTGAAGCTTTCTTT

V: TRBV12-3/TRBV12-4
D: NA
J: TRBJ1-5
size: many
CDR3: CASSLSATGSGGINQPQHF
DNA: TGTGCCAGCTCCCTGTCCGCCACGGGTTCGGGGGGGATCAATCAGCCCCAGCATTTT

V: TRBV18
D: NA
J: TRBJ2-3
size: few
CDR3: CASSPPAGGGTDTQYF
DNA: TGTGCCAGCTCACCACCGGCCGGCGGGGGCACAGATACGCAGTATTTT

V: TRBV28
D: NA
J: TRBJ1-6
size: few
CDR3: CASSSPEVSPLHF
DNA: TGTGCCAGCAGTTCCCCGGAGGTTTCACCCCTCCACTTT

V: TRBV20-1
D: NA
J: TRBJ1-5
size: few
CDR3: CSARTVSNQPQHF
DNA: TGCAGTGCTAGAACTGTCAGCAATCAGCCCCAGCATTTT

V: TRBV27
D: TRBD1
J: TRBJ2-4
size: NA
CDR3: CASSLTGTLAKNIQYF
DNA: TGTGCCAGCAGTTTGACAGGGACCTTAGCCAAAAACATTCAGTACTTC

V: TRBV4-2
D: NA
J: TRBJ1-5
size: few
CDR3: CASSQDFGNQPQHF
DNA: TGTGCCAGCAGCCAAGATTTCGGCAATCAGCCCCAGCATTTT

V: TRBV20-1
D: TRBD1
J: TRBJ2-2
size: few
CDR3: CSAPHRDRGSRELFF
DNA: TGCAGTGCCCCACACCGGGACAGGGGGTCCAGGGAGCTGTTTTTT

V: TRBV7-8
D: NA
J: TRBJ1-1
size: NA
CDR3: CASSPRQPHEAFF
DNA: TGTGCCAGCAGCCCTAGACAACCCCATGAAGCTTTCTTT

V: TRBV7-9
D: TRBD1
J: TRBJ1-2
size: many
CDR3: CASSAPGGNYGYTF
DNA: TGTGCCAGCAGCGCTCCAGGGGGGAACTATGGCTACACCTTC

V: TRBV19
D: TRBD1
J: TRBJ1-4
size: NA
CDR3: CASSIGGTGREKLFF
DNA: TGTGCCAGTAGTATCGGAGGGACAGGGCGTGAAAAACTGTTTTTT

V: TRBV7-2
D: TRBD1
J: TRBJ1-4
size: NA
CDR3: CASRPTGGGKLFF
DNA: TGTGCCAGCAGACCGACAGGGGGAGGGAAACTGTTTTTT

V: TRBV7-9
D: NA
J: TRBJ2-5
size: NA
CDR3: CASTPPRQGYQETQYF
DNA: TGTGCCAGCACCCCCCCGAGGCAGGGCTACCAAGAGACCCAGTACTTC

V: TRBV27
D: TRBD1
J: TRBJ1-1
size: few
CDR3: CASSFLGRGLFGGAFF
DNA: TGTGCCAGCAGTTTCTTAGGCAGGGGGCTGTTCGGGGGAGCTTTCTTT

V: TRBV5-1
D: NA
J: TRBJ2-3
size: NA
CDR3: CASSLAAQSLTDTQYF
DNA: TGCGCCAGCAGCTTGGCCGCCCAAAGCCTCACAGATACGCAGTATTTT

V: TRBV24-1
D: NA
J: TRBJ2-5
size: few
CDR3: CATSYQETQYF
DNA: TGTGCCACCTCGTACCAAGAGACCCAGTACTTC

V: TRBV5-1
D: NA
J: TRBJ1-4
size: few
CDR3: CASSLESGGGTNEKLFF
DNA: TGCGCCAGCAGCTTGGAGAGTGGCGGGGGCACTAATGAAAAACTGTTTTTT

V: TRBV4-3
D: NA
J: TRBJ2-3
size: many
CDR3: CASSHEDTDTDTQYF
DNA: TGCGCCAGCAGCCACGAAGACACGGACACAGATACGCAGTATTTT

V: TRBV29-1
D: NA
J: TRBJ2-5
size: few
CDR3: CSVASGIPPETQYF
DNA: TGCAGCGTTGCATCTGGGATCCCGCCAGAGACCCAGTACTTC

V: TRBV7-2
D: NA
J: TRBJ2-5
size: NA
CDR3: CASSLASSRPGETQYF
DNA: TGTGCCAGCAGCTTAGCTTCAAGCCGTCCGGGGGAGACCCAGTACTTC

V: TRBV28
D: TRBD1
J: TRBJ2-1
size: few
CDR3: CASSPGQPVNEQFF
DNA: TGTGCCAGCAGTCCGGGACAGCCTGTCAATGAGCAGTTCTTC

V: TRBV9
D: TRBD2
J: TRBJ2-3
size: NA
CDR3: CASSVGGGLGADTQYF
DNA: TGTGCCAGCAGCGTAGGGGGGGGACTAGGAGCAGATACGCAGTATTTT

V: TRBV4-3
D: NA
J: TRBJ2-3
size: many
CDR3: CASSSGRGYTDTQYF
DNA: TGCGCCAGCAGCTCCGGTCGGGGGTACACAGATACGCAGTATTTT

V: TRBV4-3
D: NA
J: TRBJ2-3
size: once
CDR3: CASSQGSDLAQYF
DNA: TGCGCCAGCAGCCAAGGATCGGATTTGGCGCAGTATTTT

V: TRBV7-6
D: TRBD1
J: TRBJ2-7
size: NA
CDR3: CASSKKDRDGDEQYF
DNA: TGTGCCAGCAGCAAAAAGGACAGGGACGGGGACGAGCAGTACTTC

V: TRBV5-4
D: NA
J: TRBJ2-3
size: NA
CDR3: CASSLVHKAGDTQYF
DNA: TGTGCCAGCAGCTTGGTACACAAAGCAGGAGATACGCAGTATTTT

V: TRBV11-2
D: NA
J: TRBJ2-2
size: NA
CDR3: CASSPPDRYTGELFF
DNA: TGTGCCAGCAGCCCACCCGACAGGTACACCGGGGAGCTGTTTTTT

V: TRBV7-2
D: NA
J: TRBJ2-2
size: many
CDR3: CASSSSYGGTGELFF
DNA: TGTGCCAGCAGCAGTTCGTATGGGGGGACCGGGGAGCTGTTTTTT

V: TRBV27
D: TRBD1
J: TRBJ1-1
size: NA
CDR3: CASKNRDRGTEAFF
DNA: TGTGCCAGCAAGAACCGGGACAGGGGGACTGAAGCTTTCTTT

V: TRBV9
D: NA
J: TRBJ1-1
size: few
CDR3: CASSEVRRGTEAFF
DNA: TGTGCCAGCAGCGAAGTTCGGAGGGGCACTGAAGCTTTCTTT

V: TRBV20-1
D: NA
J: TRBJ1-6
size: NA
CDR3: CSARGWNSPLHF
DNA: TGCAGTGCAAGGGGGTGGAATTCACCCCTCCACTTT

V: TRBV7-8
D: NA
J: TRBJ1-6
size: NA
CDR3: CASSLVKGDSPLHF
DNA: TGTGCCAGCAGCTTAGTAAAGGGTGATTCACCCCTCCACTTT

V: TRBV5-1
D: NA
J: TRBJ2-3
size: NA
CDR3: CASSPDRSGDTQYF
DNA: TGCGCCAGCAGCCCGGACCGTTCCGGAGATACGCAGTATTTT

V: TRBV5-1
D: NA
J: TRBJ2-6
size: NA
CDR3: CASSLLGGSSGANVLTF
DNA: TGCGCCAGCAGCTTGTTAGGGGGATCCTCTGGGGCCAACGTCCTGACTTTC

V: TRBV3-1
D: NA
J: TRBJ2-1
size: few
CDR3: CASSPTSGPRDEQFF
DNA: TGTGCCAGCAGCCCCACCTCAGGGCCGAGGGATGAGCAGTTCTTC

V: TRBV12-5
D: NA
J: TRBJ2-7
size: NA
CDR3: CASGLVLGRGYEQYF
DNA: TGTGCTAGTGGTTTGGTACTCGGCAGGGGCTACGAGCAGTACTTC

V: TRBV24-1
D: NA
J: TRBJ2-1
size: NA
CDR3: CATSDLRMGPEQFF
DNA: TGTGCCACCAGTGATTTGCGTATGGGTCCCGAGCAGTTCTTC

V: TRBV6-1
D: NA
J: TRBJ1-5
size: many
CDR3: CASSVGRDQPQHF
DNA: TGTGCCAGCAGTGTTGGTAGGGATCAGCCCCAGCATTTT

V: TRBV5-1
D: NA
J: TRBJ2-1
size: many
CDR3: CASRDSHNEQFF
DNA: TGCGCCAGCAGGGACAGCCACAATGAGCAGTTCTTC

V: TRBV20-1
D: NA
J: TRBJ2-7
size: few
CDR3: CSAQTRESSYEQYF
DNA: TGCAGTGCCCAGACCAGGGAAAGCTCCTACGAGCAGTACTTC